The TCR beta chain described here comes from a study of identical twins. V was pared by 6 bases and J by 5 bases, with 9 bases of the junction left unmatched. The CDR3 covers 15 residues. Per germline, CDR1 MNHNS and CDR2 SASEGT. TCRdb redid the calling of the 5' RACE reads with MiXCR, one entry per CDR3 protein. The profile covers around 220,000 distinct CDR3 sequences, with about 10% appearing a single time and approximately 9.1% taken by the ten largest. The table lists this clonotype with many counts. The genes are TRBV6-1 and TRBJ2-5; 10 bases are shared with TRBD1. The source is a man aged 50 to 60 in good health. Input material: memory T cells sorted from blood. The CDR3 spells CASRRGQGPQETQYF. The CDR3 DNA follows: TGTGCCAGCAGGAGGGGACAGGGGCCCCAGGAGACCCAGTACTTC.